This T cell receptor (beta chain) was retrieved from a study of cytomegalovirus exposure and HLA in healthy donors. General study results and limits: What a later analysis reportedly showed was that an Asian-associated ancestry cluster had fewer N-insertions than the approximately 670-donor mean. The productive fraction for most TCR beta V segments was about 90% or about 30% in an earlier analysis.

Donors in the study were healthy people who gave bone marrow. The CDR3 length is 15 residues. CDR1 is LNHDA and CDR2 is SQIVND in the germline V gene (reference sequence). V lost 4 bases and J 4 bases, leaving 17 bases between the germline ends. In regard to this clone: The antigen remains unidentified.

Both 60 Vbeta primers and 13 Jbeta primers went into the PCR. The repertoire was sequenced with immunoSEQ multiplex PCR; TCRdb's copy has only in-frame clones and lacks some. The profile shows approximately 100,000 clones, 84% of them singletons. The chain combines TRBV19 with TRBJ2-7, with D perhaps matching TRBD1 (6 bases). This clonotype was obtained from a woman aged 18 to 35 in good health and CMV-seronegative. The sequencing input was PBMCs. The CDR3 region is CASSTQAGARYEQYF. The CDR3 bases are TGTGCCAGTAGTACGCAGGCAGGGGCTCGGTACGAGCAGTACTTC.